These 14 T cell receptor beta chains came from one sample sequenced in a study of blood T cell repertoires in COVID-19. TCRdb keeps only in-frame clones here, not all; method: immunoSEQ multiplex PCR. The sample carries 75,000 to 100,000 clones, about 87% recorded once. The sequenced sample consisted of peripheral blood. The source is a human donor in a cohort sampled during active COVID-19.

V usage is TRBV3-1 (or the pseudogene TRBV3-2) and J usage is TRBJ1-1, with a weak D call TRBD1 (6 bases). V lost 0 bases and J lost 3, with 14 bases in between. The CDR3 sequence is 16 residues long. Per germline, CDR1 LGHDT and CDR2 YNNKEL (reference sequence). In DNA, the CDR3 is TGTGCCAGCAGCCAAGAAGGGGGAGGGAGCTACACTGAAGCTTTCTTT. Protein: CASSQEGGGSYTEAFF.

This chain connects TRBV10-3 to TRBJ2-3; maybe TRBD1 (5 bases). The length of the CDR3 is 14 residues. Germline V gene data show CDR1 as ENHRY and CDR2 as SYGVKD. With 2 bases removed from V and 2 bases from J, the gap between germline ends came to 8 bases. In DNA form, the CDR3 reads TGTGCCATCAGTGAGGGACAAACCACAGATACGCAGTATTTT. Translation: CAISEGQTTDTQYF.

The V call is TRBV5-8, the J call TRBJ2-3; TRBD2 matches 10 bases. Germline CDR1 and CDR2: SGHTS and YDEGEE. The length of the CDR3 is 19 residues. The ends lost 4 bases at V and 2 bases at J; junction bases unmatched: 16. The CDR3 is CASSVNIRVAGGPTDTQYF. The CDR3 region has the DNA TGTGCCAGCAGCGTTAACATTCGGGTAGCGGGAGGACCCACAGATACGCAGTATTTT.

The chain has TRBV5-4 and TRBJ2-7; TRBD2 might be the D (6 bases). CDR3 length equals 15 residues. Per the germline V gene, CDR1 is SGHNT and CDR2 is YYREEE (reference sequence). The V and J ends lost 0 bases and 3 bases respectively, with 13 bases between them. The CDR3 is CASSLGGEVSYEQYF. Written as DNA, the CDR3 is TGTGCCAGCAGCTTGGGTGGGGAGGTAAGCTACGAGCAGTACTTC.

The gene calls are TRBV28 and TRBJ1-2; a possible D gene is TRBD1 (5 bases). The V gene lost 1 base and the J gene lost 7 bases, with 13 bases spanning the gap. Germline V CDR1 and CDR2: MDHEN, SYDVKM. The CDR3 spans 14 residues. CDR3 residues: CASSLLGQAGGYTF. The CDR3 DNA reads TGTGCCAGCAGTTTATTGGGGCAGGCTGGTGGCTACACCTTC.

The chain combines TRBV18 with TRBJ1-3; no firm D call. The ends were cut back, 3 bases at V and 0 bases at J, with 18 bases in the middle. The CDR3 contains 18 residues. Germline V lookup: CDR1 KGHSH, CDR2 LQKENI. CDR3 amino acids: CASSPGIGRQTSGNTIYF. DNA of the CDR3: TGTGCCAGCTCACCCGGGATTGGGCGGCAGACCTCTGGAAACACCATATATTTT.

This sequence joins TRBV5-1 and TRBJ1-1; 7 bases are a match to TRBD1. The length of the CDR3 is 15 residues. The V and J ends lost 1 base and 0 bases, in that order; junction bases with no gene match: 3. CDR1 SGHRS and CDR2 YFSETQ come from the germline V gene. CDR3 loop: CASSLQGGVNTEAFF. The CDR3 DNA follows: TGCGCCAGCAGCTTGCAAGGGGGCGTGAACACTGAAGCTTTCTTT. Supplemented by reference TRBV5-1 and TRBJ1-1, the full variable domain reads KAGVTQTPRYLIKTRGQQVTLSCSPISGHRSVSWYQQTPGQGLQFLFEYFSETQRNKGNFPGRFSGRQFSNSRSEMNVSTLELGDSALYLCASSLQGGVNTEAFFGQGTRLTVV.

Here the CDR3 reads CAGRDRNHEQYF. The CDR3 DNA reads as TGTGCCGGACGGGACAGGAACCACGAGCAGTACTTC. The chain links TRBV30 to TRBJ2-7; TRBD1 agrees at 8 bases. The germline gives CDR1 GTSNPN, CDR2 SVGIG (reference sequence). V was clipped by 8 bases and J by 5 bases; unmatched bases: 8. This CDR3 is 12 amino acids long.

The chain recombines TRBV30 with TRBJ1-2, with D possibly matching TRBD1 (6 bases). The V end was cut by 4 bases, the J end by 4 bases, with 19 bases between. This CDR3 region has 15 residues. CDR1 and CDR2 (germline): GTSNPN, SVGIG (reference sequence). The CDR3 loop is CAWIIQGIGSYGYTF. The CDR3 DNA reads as TGTGCCTGGATAATCCAGGGGATTGGGAGCTATGGCTACACCTTC.

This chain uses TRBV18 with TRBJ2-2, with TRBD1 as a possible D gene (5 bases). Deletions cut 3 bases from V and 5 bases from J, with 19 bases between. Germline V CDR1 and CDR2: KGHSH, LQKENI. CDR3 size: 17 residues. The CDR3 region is CASSPYGVQALTGELFF. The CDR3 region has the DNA TGTGCCAGCTCACCCTACGGAGTACAGGCTCTAACCGGGGAGCTGTTTTTT.

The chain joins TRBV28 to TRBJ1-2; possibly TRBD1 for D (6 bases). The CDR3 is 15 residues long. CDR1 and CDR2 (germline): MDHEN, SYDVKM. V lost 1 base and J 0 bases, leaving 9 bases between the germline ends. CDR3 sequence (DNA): TGTGCCAGCAGTTTATTGGACAGACCTAACTATGGCTACACCTTC. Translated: CASSLLDRPNYGYTF.

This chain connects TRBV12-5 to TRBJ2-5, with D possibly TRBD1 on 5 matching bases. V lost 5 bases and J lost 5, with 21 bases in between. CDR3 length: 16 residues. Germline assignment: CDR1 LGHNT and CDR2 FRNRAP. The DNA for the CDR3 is TGTGCTAGTGGTAACCTTCTTCAGGGTCTTGGGGAGACCCAGTACTTC. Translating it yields CASGNLLQGLGETQYF.

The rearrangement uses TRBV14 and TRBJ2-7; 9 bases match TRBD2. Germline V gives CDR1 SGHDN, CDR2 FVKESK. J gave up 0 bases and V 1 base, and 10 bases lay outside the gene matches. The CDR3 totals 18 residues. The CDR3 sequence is CASSQVASSGRFSYEQYF. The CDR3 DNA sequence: TGTGCCAGCAGCCAAGTCGCCAGCAGCGGGAGGTTCTCCTACGAGCAGTACTTC.

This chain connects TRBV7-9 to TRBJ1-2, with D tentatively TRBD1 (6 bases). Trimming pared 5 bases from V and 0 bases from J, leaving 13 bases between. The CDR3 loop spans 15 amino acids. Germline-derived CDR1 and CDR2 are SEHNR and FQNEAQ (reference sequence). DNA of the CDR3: TGTGCCAGCAGCCCGACACAGGGAGCTAACTATGGCTACACCTTC. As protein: CASSPTQGANYGYTF.